This T cell receptor (beta chain) derives from a study of T cell responses to AZD1222 COVID-19 vaccine. V was pared by 5 bases and J by 0 bases, with 14 bases between. The germline gives CDR1 MNHEY, CDR2 SVGAGI. The CDR3 covers 15 residues. Using immunoSEQ multiplex PCR, the repertoire was profiled, and TCRdb retains in-frame clones only, with some absent. The sample carries around 110,000 clones, approximately 86% recorded once. The TCR comes from an adult in good health. The rearrangement links TRBV6-5 to TRBJ2-7; D assignment may be TRBD1 or TRBD2 (6 bases each). The specimen comprised peripheral blood, sampled on day 0 of AZD1222 vaccination. In nucleotides, the CDR3 is TGTGCCAGCAGTCCACGGGGGCCCAGCTCCTACGAGCAGTACTTC. As protein: CASSPRGPSSYEQYF.